Presented here are 26 T cell receptor beta chains from one specimen sequenced in a study of blood T cell repertoires in COVID-19. Clones were read by immunoSEQ multiplex PCR, and TCRdb kept only the in-frame ones, dropping some. The sample shows about 230,000 clones, about 90% of them seen only once. Sequencing input: PBMCs or T cells enriched from blood (not recorded which). All receptors come from a woman between 25 and 40 years old with acute COVID-19.

CDR3 amino acids: CASSTPDRAWTEAFF. CDR3 sequence (DNA): TGTGCCAGCAGCACCCCGGACAGGGCTTGGACTGAAGCTTTCTTT. The V gene is TRBV7-8, the J gene TRBJ1-1; 8 bases fit TRBD1. The germline CDR1 and CDR2 sequences are SGHVS and FQNEAQ. The V and J ends lost 5 bases and 5 bases, in that order; junction bases with no gene match: 10. This CDR3 spans 15 amino acids. The variable domain in full, completed from reference TRBV7-8 and TRBJ1-1, reads GAGVSQSPRYKVAKRGQDVALRCDPISGHVSLFWYQQALGQGPEFLTYFQNEAQLDKSGLPSDRFFAERPEGSVSTLKIQRTQQEDSAVYLCASSTPDRAWTEAFFGQGTRLTVV.

The chain has TRBV28 and TRBJ2-7; 11 bases are shared with TRBD1. The V segment lost 11 bases and the J segment 5 bases; nucleotides outside the gene matches: 11. Looked up from germline, CDR1 is MDHEN and CDR2 is SYDVKM. CDR3 size: 14 residues. The CDR3 DNA reads as TGTGCCTGGACCTCGGACAGGGGGCCCAACGAGCAGTACTTC. It yields the protein CAWTSDRGPNEQYF.

The rearrangement links TRBV6-1 to TRBJ1-1, with 7 nucleotides matching TRBD1. The V segment lost 3 bases and the J segment 0 bases; nucleotides outside the gene matches: 4. The CDR3 is 15 amino acids. The germline gives CDR1 MNHNS, CDR2 SASEGT. The CDR3 sequence: CASSETRGMNTEAFF. Written as DNA, the CDR3 is TGTGCCAGCAGTGAGACCAGGGGGATGAACACTGAAGCTTTCTTT.

The count of this clone is one. The chain has TRBV28 and TRBJ1-6, with 7 bases identical to TRBD1. The CDR3 contains 14 residues. The germline CDR1 and CDR2 sequences are MDHEN and SYDVKM. Losses at the gene ends were 6 bases for V and 4 bases for J; bases not matched to a gene: 3. The CDR3 nucleotides read TGTGCCAGCAGGGGACAGAGTTATAATTCACCCCTCCACTTT. This translates into CASRGQSYNSPLHF.

The chain has TRBV7-3 and TRBJ2-1; the match to TRBD1 covers 9 bases. The germline CDR1 and CDR2 sequences are SGHTA and FQGTGA. The J segment lost 1 base and the V segment lost 4 bases, leaving 5 bases of the junction unmatched. The CDR3 totals 16 residues. In nucleotides, the CDR3 is TGTGCCAGCAGCTCTGGGACAGGGAGTTCCTACAATGAGCAGTTCTTC. It translates to CASSSGTGSSYNEQFF.

The rearrangement joins TRBV2 to TRBJ2-7; D might be TRBD1 (7 bases). There are 15 residues in the CDR3. The V end was cut by 4 bases, the J end by 3 bases, with 16 bases between. CDR1 is SNHLY, CDR2 FYNNEI, per germline. Written as DNA, the CDR3 is TGTGCCAGCAGTGCAGGGGCGGGACAGAGCTACGAGCAGTACTTC. Protein sequence: CASSAGAGQSYEQYF.

The rearrangement joins TRBV5-6 to TRBJ1-3, with 7 positions matching TRBD1. The CDR3 is 18 residues long. V lost 1 base and J lost 1; bases outside the gene matches: 11. The V gene's germline CDR1 is SGHDT and CDR2 YYEEEE. The CDR3 bases are TGTGCCAGCAGCTTGCAGACAGGGTTTACCCCTTCTGGAAACACCATATATTTT. This translates into CASSLQTGFTPSGNTIYF. The full variable domain, with the rest looked up from reference TRBV5-6 and TRBJ1-3, is DAGVTQSPTHLIKTRGQQVTLRCSPKSGHDTVSWYQQALGQGPQFIFQYYEEEERQRGNFPDRFSGHQFPNYSSELNVNALLLGDSALYLCASSLQTGFTPSGNTIYFGEGSWLTVV.

The chain links TRBV29-1 to TRBJ2-1, with D perhaps matching TRBD1 (5 bases). Trimming took 4 bases from V and 0 from J, leaving 13 bases between them. CDR1 SQVTM and CDR2 ANQGSEA come from the germline V gene. This CDR3 is built from 15 residues. CDR3 nucleotides: TGCAGCGTTGGGTTAAGGGGAAGCTCCTACAATGAGCAGTTCTTC. Translation: CSVGLRGSSYNEQFF.

The chain has TRBV7-9 and TRBJ1-1; 8 nucleotides agree with TRBD1. V gave up 5 bases and J gave up 7 bases; unmatched junction bases: 6. From germline, CDR1 is SEHNR and CDR2 FQNEAQ (reference sequence). The CDR3 has 13 amino acids. The CDR3 loop reads CASSQGQGYEAFF. The DNA for the CDR3 is TGTGCCAGCAGCCAAGGACAGGGCTATGAAGCTTTCTTT.

This clone was detected once. The gene calls are TRBV6-5 and TRBJ1-2; D may be TRBD1 (6 bases). Germline V gives CDR1 MNHEY, CDR2 SVGAGI. Deletions cut 7 bases from V and 2 bases from J, with 14 bases between. This CDR3 has 14 residues. CDR3 amino acids: CASTSEGENYGYTF. CDR3 sequence (DNA): TGTGCCAGCACCTCAGAGGGGGAGAACTATGGCTACACCTTC.

The chain carries TRBV5-1 and TRBJ2-1; 12 bases are a match to TRBD2. This CDR3 has 15 amino acids. V gave up 3 bases and J gave up 3 bases; unmatched junction bases: 1. The germline V gene has CDR1 SGHRS and CDR2 YFSETQ. The chain's CDR3 is CASSWGLAGYNEQFF. The CDR3 DNA follows: TGCGCCAGCAGCTGGGGACTAGCGGGCTACAATGAGCAGTTCTTC. Based on the CDR3 plus reference TRBV5-1 and TRBJ2-1, the full variable domain is KAGVTQTPRYLIKTRGQQVTLSCSPISGHRSVSWYQQTPGQGLQFLFEYFSETQRNKGNFPGRFSGRQFSNSRSEMNVSTLELGDSALYLCASSWGLAGYNEQFFGPGTRLTVL.

This clone has just a few counts. The rearrangement links TRBV6-4 to TRBJ1-6; perhaps TRBD1 as D (6 bases). Trimming shortened V by 2 bases and J by 10 bases, and 6 bases separated the two germline ends. The CDR3 sequence is 12 residues long. Per germline, CDR1 MRHNA and CDR2 SNTAGT. The CDR3 here is CASSDDRSPLHF. In DNA, the CDR3 is TGTGCCAGCAGTGACGACAGGTCACCCCTCCACTTT.

V is TRBV7-8 and J is TRBJ2-7, with 7 positions matching TRBD1. The V gene's germline CDR1 is SGHVS and CDR2 FQNEAQ. The junction had 4 bases not matched to a gene; V was cut back by 1 base and J by 1 base. This CDR3 region has 15 residues. This chain's CDR3 is CASSLVMTGSYEQYF. CDR3 coding DNA: TGTGCCAGCAGCTTAGTTATGACAGGGTCCTACGAGCAGTACTTC.

V is TRBV7-2 and J is TRBJ1-3; TRBD1 is a possible D gene (5 bases). CDR1 SGHTA and CDR2 FQGNSA come from the germline V gene. The CDR3 sequence is 16 residues long. Trimming shortened V by 2 bases and J by 1 base, and 12 bases separated the two germline ends. The CDR3 nucleotides read TGTGCCAGCAGCTTAAGTGGGGGGAATTCTGGAAACACCATATATTTT. This gives the protein CASSLSGGNSGNTIYF.

The rearrangement links TRBV2 to TRBJ2-7; 8 bases match TRBD1. Germline V CDR1 and CDR2: SNHLY, FYNNEI. Losses at the gene ends were 3 bases for V and 3 bases for J; bases not matched to a gene: 4. This CDR3 comprises 14 residues. The CDR3 sequence: CASSDGQGFYEQYF. DNA for the CDR3: TGTGCCAGCAGTGACGGACAGGGTTTCTACGAGCAGTACTTC.

The chain joins TRBV7-9 to TRBJ1-6, with 8 bases that match TRBD1. J gave up 6 bases and V 0 bases, and 1 base lay outside the gene matches. The CDR3 is made up of 15 amino acids. Germline lookup yields CDR1 SEHNR and CDR2 FQNEAQ (reference sequence). CDR3 loop: CASSLAGQVNSPLHF. CDR3 bases: TGTGCCAGCAGCTTAGCGGGACAGGTTAATTCACCCCTCCACTTT.

Concerning this clone: A far larger clone is a single base away, which makes a read error likely. This sequence joins TRBV2 and TRBJ1-5; TRBD1 matches at 7 bases. The trim removed 5 bases at V and 4 bases at J, leaving 2 bases unmatched. The CDR3 totals 13 residues. The germline CDR1 and CDR2 sequences are SNHLY and FYNNEI. DNA of the CDR3: TGTGCCAGCAGTCCGACAGGGAATCAGCCCCAGCATTTT. Protein product: CASSPTGNQPQHF.

The chain links TRBV9 to TRBJ2-1, with a tentative D call TRBD1 (5 bases). CDR3 length: 13 amino acids. Between the trimmed V and J ends, which lost 0 bases and 10 bases, there was a span of 11 bases. Germline CDR1 is SGDLS and CDR2 is YYNGEE. The CDR3 DNA is TGTGCCAGCAGCGTAGGTCCTGCAGGGGAGCAGTTCTTC. Translated, it gives CASSVGPAGEQFF.

The V and J genes are TRBV15 and TRBJ2-3; D unresolved. This CDR3 is 11 amino acids long. Germline V gene data show CDR1 as LNHNV and CDR2 as YYDKDF (reference sequence). The V gene lost 5 bases and the J gene lost 5 bases, with 5 bases spanning the gap. This CDR3 reads CATSSRDTQYF. The CDR3 bases are TGTGCCACCAGCTCCCGAGATACGCAGTATTTT.

The count of this clone is one. This chain joins TRBV5-1 and TRBJ1-1; the D is unclear. The V gene's germline CDR1 is SGHRS and CDR2 YFSETQ. This CDR3 spans 14 amino acids. Trimming shortened V by 0 bases and J by 2 bases, and 8 bases separated the two germline ends. Here the CDR3 reads CASSLGTENTEAFF. As DNA, the CDR3 is TGCGCCAGCAGCTTGGGAACAGAAAACACTGAAGCTTTCTTT.

V gene TRBV9 combines with J gene TRBJ2-1; weak D call: TRBD2 (7 bases). The CDR3 consists of 14 residues. Germline-derived CDR1 and CDR2 are SGDLS and YYNGEE. Trimming left V 7 bases short and J 6 bases short, with 17 bases between. CDR3 DNA: TGTGCCAGCTCGGCGGGGGCCCCTGTCAATGAGCAGTTCTTC. It yields the protein CASSAGAPVNEQFF.

The chain has TRBV4-1 and TRBJ1-6; weak D call: TRBD1 (6 bases). Germline V CDR1 and CDR2: MGHRA, YSYEKL. V lost 7 bases and J lost 7, with 23 bases in between. This CDR3 has 17 amino acids. CDR3 sequence reads: CASTRQETQLRNSPLHF. The CDR3, as DNA: TGCGCCAGCACAAGACAGGAGACCCAGCTTCGGAATTCACCCCTCCACTTT.

The rearrangement joins TRBV3-1 (or the pseudogene TRBV3-2) to TRBJ2-7; possibly TRBD2 for D (6 bases). V gave up 2 bases and J gave up 7 bases, with 9 bases separating them. The CDR3 is 12 amino acids. Germline-derived CDR1 and CDR2 are LGHDT and YNNKEL (reference sequence). CDR3 residues: CASSQRAGEQYF. The CDR3 DNA is TGTGCCAGCAGCCAAAGGGCGGGGGAGCAGTACTTC.

CDR3 protein: CASSQVDRGTEAFF. CDR3 coding DNA: TGCGCCAGCAGCCAAGTCGACAGGGGGACTGAAGCTTTCTTT. The rearrangement uses TRBV4-1 and TRBJ1-1, with 9 bases identical to TRBD1. CDR3 length equals 14 residues. Trimming cost V 1 base and J 5 bases; bases outside gene matches: 2. Germline-derived CDR1 and CDR2 are MGHRA and YSYEKL.

This clone was counted once. The chain links TRBV9 to TRBJ2-1; the D is unclear. Trimming removed 4 bases at V and 4 bases at J, with 15 bases between. The germline V gene encodes CDR1 SGDLS and CDR2 YYNGEE. The CDR3 contains 15 residues. The CDR3 bases are TGTGCCAGCAGCCCCGCCGAGAAACCTTACAATGAGCAGTTCTTC. Translated: CASSPAEKPYNEQFF.

The V gene is TRBV11-2, the J gene TRBJ1-4; 10 bases are a match to TRBD1. The CDR3 covers 16 residues. V trimming: 7 bases; J trimming: 8 bases; junction bases outside the gene matches: 13. Germline-derived CDR1 and CDR2 are SGHAT and FQNNGV. The CDR3 protein is CASTDLRDRGREKLFF. In DNA, the CDR3 is TGTGCCAGCACAGATCTCCGGGACAGGGGTCGAGAAAAACTGTTTTTT.